Listed below are T cell receptor beta chains from one sample, sequenced in a study of blood T cell repertoires in COVID-19. Libraries were prepared by immunoSEQ multiplex PCR; TCRdb keeps only in-frame clonotypes and omits some of them. The repertoire holds 260,000 or so clones, about 91% seen once, with 1.2% in the top ten. Sequenced: PBMCs or T cells enriched from blood (not recorded which). The receptors come from a woman aged 40 to 50 with acute COVID-19. CDR3s include the opening cysteine and the closing phenylalanine or tryptophan. D genes are given only for firm matches. The listing skips clone size in some rows; elsewhere it reads once, few, many or a size class.

DNA | CDR3 | J | D | size | V
TGTGCCAGCAGTTTAGGGGCAGGGCTACCGGCTTTCTTT | CASSLGAGLPAFF | TRBJ1-1 | . | . | TRBV28
TGTGCCAGTACCGCGGCGGGAGGACACGAGCAGTACTTC | CASTAAGGHEQYF | TRBJ2-7 | TRBD2 | . | TRBV28
TGCGCCAGCAGCAGCGGACAGGGGGGTGAGTTCTTC | CASSSGQGGEFF | TRBJ2-1 | TRBD1 | . | TRBV5-1
TGTGCCAGCAGCTTACAGGATACCAATGAGCAGTTCTTC | CASSLQDTNEQFF | TRBJ2-1 | . | . | TRBV5-6
TGTGCCAGCAGCTTTGGAGAAGAGACCCAGTACTTC | CASSFGEETQYF | TRBJ2-5 | . | . | TRBV7-9
TGTGCCAGCAGCGTAGAGTCTGTTTCCATCCTTCAGGAAGCTTTCTTT | CASSVESVSILQEAFF | TRBJ1-1 | . | . | TRBV9
TGCAGCGTCCTTAGCGGGAGGGCCAAGAATGAGCAGTTCTTC | CSVLSGRAKNEQFF | TRBJ2-1 | TRBD2 | many | TRBV29-1
TGTGCCAGCAGTCTCCCCGGGGGAGTATTTACTGGGGCTTTCTTT | CASSLPGGVFTGAFF | TRBJ1-1 | . | . | TRBV2
TGTGCCAGCAGCTTTTATAATTCACCCCTCCACTTT | CASSFYNSPLHF | TRBJ1-6 | . | few | TRBV27
TGTGCCAGCAGCTTGGACAACGTGGGGCCTTATGCTTTCTTT | CASSLDNVGPYAFF | TRBJ1-1 | . | . | TRBV5-4
TGTGCCAGCAGCCGCACGCCTAGGGGCTCCTACAATGAGCAGTTCTTC | CASSRTPRGSYNEQFF | TRBJ2-1 | . | . | TRBV27
TGCAGCGTGGGATCCCGGGAAAGCTATGGCTACACCTTC | CSVGSRESYGYTF | TRBJ1-2 | . | once | TRBV29-1
TGTGCCAGCAGTTTAGGCTTCCACAATGAGCAGTTCTTC | CASSLGFHNEQFF | TRBJ2-1 | . | . | TRBV27
TGTGCCATCAGAGACGGGACTAGCGGGAGTGGTCAGTTCTTC | CAIRDGTSGSGQFF | TRBJ2-1 | TRBD2 | once | TRBV10-3
TGTGCCAGCAGCAGAGGGACACCAGGGGATTCACCCCTCCACTTT | CASSRGTPGDSPLHF | TRBJ1-6 | . | . | TRBV7-3
TGTGCCAGCTCACTCGGGACTACCACAGATACGCAGTATTTT | CASSLGTTTDTQYF | TRBJ2-3 | TRBD2 | . | TRBV18